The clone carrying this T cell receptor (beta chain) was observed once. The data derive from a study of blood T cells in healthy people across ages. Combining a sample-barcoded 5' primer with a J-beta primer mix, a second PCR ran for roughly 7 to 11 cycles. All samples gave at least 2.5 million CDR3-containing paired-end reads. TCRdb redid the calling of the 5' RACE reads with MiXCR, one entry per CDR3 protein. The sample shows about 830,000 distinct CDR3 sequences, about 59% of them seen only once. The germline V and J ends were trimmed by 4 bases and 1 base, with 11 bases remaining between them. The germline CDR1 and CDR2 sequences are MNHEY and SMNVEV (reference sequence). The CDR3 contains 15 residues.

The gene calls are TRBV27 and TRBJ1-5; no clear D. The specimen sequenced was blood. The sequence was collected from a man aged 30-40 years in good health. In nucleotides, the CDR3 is TGTGCCAGCAGTTGGCGGGCTTCGAGCAATCAGCCCCAGCATTTT. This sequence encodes CASSWRASSNQPQHF.